A selection of T cell receptor beta chains follows, all from one sample in a study of cytomegalovirus exposure and HLA in healthy donors. Profiled with immunoSEQ multiplex PCR; TCRdb holds only in-frame clones, not every one. The sample holds around 110,000 clones, 55% to 65% seen once. The sample consisted of PBMCs. Every receptor here comes from a woman in her twenties or thirties in good health and CMV-seronegative. CDR3s include the opening cysteine and the closing phenylalanine or tryptophan. D genes are given only for firm matches. Some rows have no size entry. The others give once, few or many, or a class for an expanded clone.

clone size,J gene,D gene,V gene,CDR3 DNA,CDR3 protein
-,TRBJ1-2,-,TRBV7-9,TGTGCCAGCAGCTTATCACACCGCCAATATGGCTACACCTTC,CASSLSHRQYGYTF
-,TRBJ1-2,-,TRBV7-8,TGTGCCAGCAGCGACCTCAGGGCGGATGGCTACACCTTC,CASSDLRADGYTF
-,TRBJ2-1,-,TRBV4-3,TGCGCCAGCAGCCAAGATAGCCTAGTCTCCTACAATGAGCAGTTCTTC,CASSQDSLVSYNEQFF
-,TRBJ1-1,TRBD1,TRBV5-6,TGTGCCAGCAGCCACCGGGACAGGGCCGACACTGAAGCTTTCTTT,CASSHRDRADTEAFF
-,TRBJ2-7,TRBD2,TRBV27,TGTGCCAGCAGTAAGGGACTAGCGGCCAGCATCTACGAGCAGTACTTC,CASSKGLAASIYEQYF
-,TRBJ1-1,-,TRBV28,TGTGCCAGCAGCTTGGCAGGGGCGCGGAGGAACACTGAAGCTTTCTTT,CASSLAGARRNTEAFF
-,TRBJ2-7,-,TRBV5-4,TGTGCCAGCAGCTTGTCGACAGCCAGCTCCTACGAGCAGTACTTC,CASSLSTASSYEQYF
-,TRBJ2-1,TRBD2,TRBV29-1,TGCAGCGCGGCGCGGCGGGAGGGCCTTAGTGAGCAGTTCTTC,CSAARREGLSEQFF
-,TRBJ2-1,TRBD2,TRBV7-3,TGTGCCAGCAGCTTACGGGGACCACCGGGACTAGAGGAGCAGTTCTTC,CASSLRGPPGLEEQFF
-,TRBJ1-5,-,TRBV6-1,TGTGCCAGCAGTGAAGGTAGCCAGTTCAATCAGCCCCAGCATTTT,CASSEGSQFNQPQHF
-,TRBJ2-7,TRBD1,TRBV28,TGTGCCAGCAGCTGGGACAGGGTCTACGAGCAGTACTTC,CASSWDRVYEQYF
once,TRBJ2-3,TRBD2,TRBV7-2,TGTGCCAGCAGCCCACTAGCGGGAGGCGTCACAGATACGCAGTATTTT,CASSPLAGGVTDTQYF
-,TRBJ2-1,TRBD2,TRBV10-3,TGTGCCATCAATGGAAATAGCGGGAGTCCGAACAATGAGCAGTTCTTC,CAINGNSGSPNNEQFF
-,TRBJ2-1,-,TRBV27,TGTGCCAGCAGTCGAAGCGGGCAGTACAATGAGCAGTTCTTC,CASSRSGQYNEQFF
few,TRBJ2-5,-,TRBV29-1,TGCAGCGTTGCTTTTTCCCTACAAGAGACCCAGTACTTC,CSVAFSLQETQYF
medium-sized,TRBJ2-1,TRBD2,TRBV6-5,TGTGCCAGCAGTTACAGACTAGCGGGCTACAATGAGCAGTTCTTC,CASSYRLAGYNEQFF
few,TRBJ2-2,-,TRBV4-1,TGCGCCAGCAGTTTGAGGGGGGGGGCGAACACCGGGGAGCTGTTTTTT,CASSLRGGANTGELFF
-,TRBJ1-5,TRBD1,TRBV9,TGTGCCAGCAGCGTTGGGACAGGGGGACATCAGCCCCAGCATTTT,CASSVGTGGHQPQHF
-,TRBJ2-1,TRBD2,TRBV29-1,TGCAGCGTTACCTTTTCTAGCGGGAGCTATGAGCAGTTCTTC,CSVTFSSGSYEQFF
-,TRBJ1-1,-,TRBV7-3,TGTGCCAGCAGCTTAGAGGGGAACACTGAAGCTTTCTTT,CASSLEGNTEAFF
-,TRBJ2-2,TRBD2,TRBV30,TGTGCCTGGAGCCTAGCGGGTCACACCGGGGAGCTGTTTTTT,CAWSLAGHTGELFF
-,TRBJ1-5,-,TRBV21-1,TGTGCCAGCAGCAAAGTTGTAGAGTCTGAGGGAGATCAGCCCCAGCATTTT,CASSKVVESEGDQPQHF
few,TRBJ2-3,TRBD2,TRBV28,TGTGCCAGCAGTTTACGACTAGCTGCCGCAGATACGCAGTATTTT,CASSLRLAAADTQYF
-,TRBJ2-7,-,TRBV2,TGTGCCAGCGGGTGGGGAGACCCAAGGGTTGACGAGCAGTACTTC,CASGWGDPRVDEQYF
-,TRBJ2-2,-,TRBV7-3,TGTGCCAGCAGCGTTTTACAGGGTTATCCCGGGGAGCTGTTTTTT,CASSVLQGYPGELFF
-,TRBJ2-1,TRBD2,TRBV5-4,TGTGCCAGCAGCTTGGGGACCCTCCAGCGGGAGAGGGTGTTCTTC,CASSLGTLQRERVFF
-,TRBJ2-3,TRBD2,TRBV4-1,TGCGCCAGCAGCCAAGATTTGGGACGGACTAGCGCTAGCACAGATACGCAGTATTTT,CASSQDLGRTSASTDTQYF
-,TRBJ2-7,TRBD2,TRBV9,TGTGCCAGCAGCGTTAGCGGGAGGTCCGTAGAGCAGTACTTC,CASSVSGRSVEQYF
-,TRBJ2-5,-,TRBV19,TGTGCCAGTAGTATACAGGGCGGTGAGACCCAGTACTTC,CASSIQGGETQYF
-,TRBJ2-3,-,TRBV6-1,TGTGCCAGCAGTCGCAGACATTCCGATACGCAGTATTTT,CASSRRHSDTQYF
few,TRBJ2-7,TRBD2,TRBV27,TGTGCCAGCAGCTTAGCGGGGGCCTACGAGCAGTACTTC,CASSLAGAYEQYF
-,TRBJ2-7,-,TRBV7-2,TGTGCCAGCAGCTTAGTCTCGAGCTCCTACGAGCAGTACTTC,CASSLVSSSYEQYF